Listed below are T cell receptor beta chains from one sample, sequenced in a study of blood T cell repertoires in COVID-19. Some clones are missing from TCRdb's copy, which holds only in-frame ones; the method was immunoSEQ multiplex PCR. The sample holds roughly 130,000 clones; 84% are singletons and the top ten take 3% to 4.5%. Sequenced material: PBMCs or T cells enriched from blood (not recorded which). Receptor source: a woman aged 25 to 39 who had recovered from COVID-19. Both conserved end residues are part of each CDR3. Each record gives: CDR3 length, clone size, D gene, J gene, V gene, CDR3 protein, CDR3 DNA. A D gene is named only where the DNA matches it firmly. Size is stated for part of the rows, as once, few or many counts, or as a class when the clone is expanded.

CDR3 length: 16
clone size: few
D gene: TRBD1
J gene: TRBJ1-6
V gene: TRBV28
CDR3 protein: CASSVAGGMWGSPLHF
CDR3 DNA: TGTGCCAGCAGCGTCGCAGGGGGAATGTGGGGTTCACCCCTCCACTTT

CDR3 length: 14
clone size: .
D gene: .
J gene: TRBJ2-3
V gene: TRBV7-3
CDR3 protein: CASSAIAEVGTQYF
CDR3 DNA: TGTGCCAGCAGCGCCATTGCGGAGGTTGGTACGCAGTATTTT

CDR3 length: 16
clone size: .
D gene: .
J gene: TRBJ2-6
V gene: TRBV27
CDR3 protein: CASSPPGVPGANVLTF
CDR3 DNA: TGTGCCAGCAGCCCCCCAGGGGTTCCAGGCGCCAACGTCCTGACTTTC

CDR3 length: 14
clone size: few
D gene: .
J gene: TRBJ1-5
V gene: TRBV19
CDR3 protein: CASSIESRGRTQHF
CDR3 DNA: TGTGCCAGTAGTATAGAGAGCAGGGGCAGGACCCAGCATTTT

CDR3 length: 16
clone size: .
D gene: TRBD1
J gene: TRBJ1-2
V gene: TRBV6-2/TRBV6-3
CDR3 protein: CASSYSRQGEAYGYTF
CDR3 DNA: TGTGCCAGCAGTTACTCGAGACAGGGGGAAGCGTATGGCTACACCTTC

CDR3 length: 16
clone size: .
D gene: .
J gene: TRBJ2-1
V gene: TRBV9
CDR3 protein: CASSVGTQEGHNEQFF
CDR3 DNA: TGTGCCAGCAGCGTAGGCACCCAGGAGGGGCACAATGAGCAGTTCTTC

CDR3 length: 16
clone size: once
D gene: TRBD1
J gene: TRBJ2-5
V gene: TRBV7-2
CDR3 protein: CASSLDPGGAKETQYF
CDR3 DNA: TGTGCCAGCAGCTTAGACCCAGGGGGAGCCAAAGAGACCCAGTACTTC

CDR3 length: 15
clone size: .
D gene: .
J gene: TRBJ1-6
V gene: TRBV7-9
CDR3 protein: CASSLERGAYSPLHF
CDR3 DNA: TGTGCCAGCAGCTTAGAGCGGGGAGCATATTCACCCCTCCACTTT

CDR3 length: 16
clone size: .
D gene: TRBD1
J gene: TRBJ1-1
V gene: TRBV15
CDR3 protein: CATSRGQGALNTEAFF
CDR3 DNA: TGTGCCACCAGCAGAGGACAGGGGGCCTTGAACACTGAAGCTTTCTTT

CDR3 length: 16
clone size: .
D gene: TRBD1
J gene: TRBJ2-3
V gene: TRBV4-3
CDR3 protein: CASSQGDRGRTDTQYF
CDR3 DNA: TGCGCCAGCAGCCAAGGGGACAGGGGGCGCACAGATACGCAGTATTTT

CDR3 length: 13
clone size: .
D gene: .
J gene: TRBJ1-2
V gene: TRBV21-1
CDR3 protein: CASSKRQGLRYTF
CDR3 DNA: TGTGCCAGCAGCAAGAGACAGGGTTTGCGGTACACCTTC

CDR3 length: 16
clone size: .
D gene: .
J gene: TRBJ2-1
V gene: TRBV7-9
CDR3 protein: CASSLAAGSVDNEQFF
CDR3 DNA: TGTGCCAGCAGCTTAGCTGCCGGGAGCGTCGACAATGAGCAGTTCTTC

CDR3 length: 15
clone size: .
D gene: TRBD2
J gene: TRBJ2-3
V gene: TRBV2
CDR3 protein: CASSGWAGVVDTQYF
CDR3 DNA: TGTGCCAGCAGTGGTTGGGCGGGAGTCGTAGATACGCAGTATTTT

CDR3 length: 15
clone size: once
D gene: .
J gene: TRBJ1-3
V gene: TRBV7-2
CDR3 protein: CASSSRARLGNTIYF
CDR3 DNA: TGTGCCAGCAGCTCGCGGGCGCGGTTGGGAAACACCATATATTTT

CDR3 length: 13
clone size: .
D gene: .
J gene: TRBJ1-5
V gene: TRBV7-9
CDR3 protein: CASSRQGNQPQHF
CDR3 DNA: TGTGCCAGCAGCCGACAGGGCAATCAGCCCCAGCATTTT

CDR3 length: 15
clone size: .
D gene: TRBD1
J gene: TRBJ2-1
V gene: TRBV7-9
CDR3 protein: CASRPVGGTVREQFF
CDR3 DNA: TGTGCCAGCAGGCCGGTAGGGGGCACCGTCAGGGAGCAGTTCTTC

CDR3 length: 16
clone size: .
D gene: TRBD2
J gene: TRBJ2-2
V gene: TRBV7-8
CDR3 protein: CASSPRGAGVSGELFF
CDR3 DNA: TGTGCCAGCAGCCCACGGGGAGCGGGAGTGTCCGGGGAGCTGTTTTTT

CDR3 length: 14
clone size: once
D gene: .
J gene: TRBJ2-5
V gene: TRBV21-1
CDR3 protein: CASSKDPLEETQYF
CDR3 DNA: TGTGCCAGCAGCAAAGACCCCCTAGAAGAGACCCAGTACTTC

CDR3 length: 13
clone size: .
D gene: .
J gene: TRBJ2-7
V gene: TRBV5-6
CDR3 protein: CASSLDGSYEQYF
CDR3 DNA: TGTGCCAGCAGCTTGGACGGTTCCTACGAGCAGTACTTC

CDR3 length: 16
clone size: .
D gene: TRBD2
J gene: TRBJ2-3
V gene: TRBV7-2
CDR3 protein: CASSLGGLAATDTQYF
CDR3 DNA: TGTGCCAGCAGCTTAGGAGGCCTAGCGGCCACAGATACGCAGTATTTT

CDR3 length: 14
clone size: .
D gene: .
J gene: TRBJ1-1
V gene: TRBV24-1
CDR3 protein: CATSDPTVGGEAFF
CDR3 DNA: TGTGCCACCAGTGACCCGACAGTGGGGGGTGAAGCTTTCTTT

CDR3 length: 16
clone size: .
D gene: TRBD2
J gene: TRBJ2-1
V gene: TRBV5-1
CDR3 protein: CASSFGGRAFGNEQFF
CDR3 DNA: TGCGCCAGCAGCTTTGGGGGGAGGGCCTTTGGGAATGAGCAGTTCTTC

CDR3 length: 13
clone size: .
D gene: TRBD1
J gene: TRBJ1-2
V gene: TRBV19
CDR3 protein: CASSTGQKSGYTF
CDR3 DNA: TGTGCCAGTAGTACGGGACAGAAGAGTGGCTACACCTTC

CDR3 length: 16
clone size: .
D gene: .
J gene: TRBJ1-4
V gene: TRBV4-3
CDR3 protein: CASSQDGAAFQGKLFF
CDR3 DNA: TGCGCCAGCAGCCAAGATGGGGCGGCATTCCAGGGCAAACTGTTTTTT

CDR3 length: 18
clone size: .
D gene: .
J gene: TRBJ1-5
V gene: TRBV4-2
CDR3 protein: CASSRPPIADYSNQPQHF
CDR3 DNA: TGTGCCAGCAGCCGACCACCCATTGCCGACTATAGCAATCAGCCCCAGCATTTT

CDR3 length: 16
clone size: .
D gene: .
J gene: TRBJ2-3
V gene: TRBV28
CDR3 protein: CASSLLSSGGPDTQYF
CDR3 DNA: TGTGCCAGCAGTTTATTGTCTTCAGGAGGTCCAGATACGCAGTATTTT

CDR3 length: 13
clone size: once
D gene: .
J gene: TRBJ2-1
V gene: TRBV28
CDR3 protein: CASTGTPPNEQFF
CDR3 DNA: TGTGCCAGCACTGGGACTCCCCCTAATGAGCAGTTCTTC

CDR3 length: 13
clone size: few
D gene: .
J gene: TRBJ1-1
V gene: TRBV6-2/TRBV6-3
CDR3 protein: CASSYAENTEAFF
CDR3 DNA: TGTGCCAGCAGTTACGCAGAGAACACTGAAGCTTTCTTT

CDR3 length: 16
clone size: .
D gene: .
J gene: TRBJ1-3
V gene: TRBV28
CDR3 protein: CASSPIQGTSGNTIYF
CDR3 DNA: TGTGCCAGCAGTCCAATACAGGGTACCTCTGGAAACACCATATATTTT

CDR3 length: 15
clone size: .
D gene: .
J gene: TRBJ1-6
V gene: TRBV2
CDR3 protein: CASSEQGTYNSPLHF
CDR3 DNA: TGTGCCAGCAGTGAACAGGGAACTTATAATTCACCCCTCCACTTT

CDR3 length: 15
clone size: .
D gene: TRBD1
J gene: TRBJ1-5
V gene: TRBV24-1
CDR3 protein: CATSDPGTGHQPQHF
CDR3 DNA: TGTGCCACCAGTGATCCGGGGACAGGTCATCAGCCCCAGCATTTT